This is a list of T cell receptor beta chains from one sample in a study of monozygotic twins with inflammatory bowel disease. TCRdb reprocessed the 5' RACE reads, with one entry per CDR3 protein and no DNA. This sample's clone table lists more than 100,000 distinct CDR3 sequences. Sequencing used blood. The receptors here all came from a human donor with ulcerative colitis or Crohn's disease, or a healthy co-twin of an affected twin (not recorded which). Both conserved end residues are part of each CDR3.

J: TRBJ2-6; V: TRBV30; CDR3: CAWLGGRLSSGANVLTF
J: TRBJ2-1; V: TRBV5-1; CDR3: CASSLGGTSGSRNEQFF
J: TRBJ1-5; V: TRBV19; CDR3: CASSGLSAGTGYGNQPQHF
J: TRBJ2-7; V: TRBV27; CDR3: CASSRVTFYEQYF
J: TRBJ1-5; V: TRBV27; CDR3: CASSRQDSNQPQHF
J: TRBJ2-1; V: TRBV4-1; CDR3: CASSQDGGYNSYNEQFF
J: TRBJ2-2; V: TRBV12-3/TRBV12-4; CDR3: CASSPMGAGELFF
J: TRBJ2-3; V: TRBV5-1; CDR3: CASSTGQGGQTDTQYF
J: TRBJ2-3; V: TRBV27; CDR3: CASSPTSGGRGDTQYF
J: TRBJ1-2; V: TRBV19; CDR3: CASSTTGFYGYTF
J: TRBJ2-5; V: TRBV7-9; CDR3: CASSLVQGGETQYF